Presented here are 16 T cell receptor beta chains from one specimen sequenced in a study of T cell repertoires in cytomegalovirus infection. MiXCR, run by TCRdb on the reads, gives a single entry per CDR3 protein. The data show roughly 920,000 distinct CDR3 sequences, around 32% seen once. Antigens of these TCRs are unknown. Here the sequenced sample was cultured CD8+ T cells from PBMCs, taken from culture after CMV antigen stimulation. All receptors derive from a human donor in good health (CMV status not recorded). Some clones in this sample may be carry-over from other donors' samples.

This clonotype was observed at least ten times. The chain employs TRBV7-8 and TRBJ2-2, with D perhaps matching TRBD1 (6 bases). The germline V gene encodes CDR1 SGHVS and CDR2 FQNEAQ. The V end was cut by 10 bases, the J end by 1 base, with 10 bases between. The length of the CDR3 is 13 residues. The chain's CDR3 is CATYRVNTGELFF. For the CDR3, the DNA is TGTGCCACCTACAGGGTGAACACCGGGGAGCTGTTTTTT.

Concerning this clonotype itself: The CDR3 carries no conserved terminal phenylalanine or tryptophan, so it likely arises from a read error. DNA for the CDR3: TGTGCCAGCAGCCCCTTGCGCGCAGATACGCAGTATCTT. Amino acid sequence: CASSPLRADTQYL. The V gene is TRBV14, the J gene TRBJ2-3, with D hard to call. Trimming took 4 bases from V and 4 from J, leaving 9 bases between them. This CDR3 spans 13 amino acids. CDR1 is SGHDN, CDR2 FVKESK, per germline.

Regarding this clonotype: A much more abundant neighbour one base away suggests this may be a read error. The chain employs TRBV7-2 and TRBJ1-5; 8 bases fit TRBD1. Germline-derived CDR1 and CDR2 are SGHTA and FQGNSA. This CDR3 has 17 residues. J lost 5 bases, V lost 5 bases, and 14 bases had no gene match. The CDR3 protein is CASSTEAGGEGDQPQHF. In DNA, the CDR3 is TGTGCCAGCAGCACAGAGGCAGGGGGCGAGGGCGATCAGCCCCAGCATTTT.

This chain links TRBV27 with TRBJ2-2; 7 positions match TRBD2. CDR1 is MNHEY, CDR2 SMNVEV, per germline (reference sequence). V lost 10 bases and J lost 5; bases outside the gene matches: 7. The length of the CDR3 is 13 residues. The CDR3 nucleotides read TGTGCCACCCAGTTCGGGGGGACCGGGGAGCTGTTTTTT. Its protein is CATQFGGTGELFF.

CDR3: CASSGNGNGYTF. The CDR3 bases are TGTGCCAGCTCAGGGAATGGGAATGGCTACACCTTC. The chain has TRBV6-5 and TRBJ1-2; D is possibly TRBD1 (5 bases). Germline values: CDR1 MNHEY, CDR2 SVGAGI. Trimming pared 8 bases from V and 6 bases from J, leaving 13 bases between. CDR3 length equals 12 residues.

Only a few counts were recorded for this clonotype. The chain employs TRBV4-1 and TRBJ1-2; no firm D call. V was trimmed by 1 base and J by 2 bases, leaving 11 bases between them. The CDR3 runs to 15 residues. Germline CDR1 is MGHRA and CDR2 is YSYEKL. The CDR3, as DNA: TGCGCCAGCAGCCAAGTGAATCAGGAGAACTATGGCTACACCTTC. Encoded protein: CASSQVNQENYGYTF.

This clonotype was counted only a few times. The rearrangement joins TRBV27 to TRBJ1-2; D unclear. The CDR3 contains 11 residues. Between the trimmed V and J ends, which lost 7 bases and 8 bases, there was a span of 11 bases. Germline loops: CDR1 MNHEY, CDR2 SMNVEV (reference sequence). CDR3 region: CASTDGRGYTF. CDR3 sequence (DNA): TGTGCCAGCACCGACGGTAGGGGCTACACCTTC.

The chain links TRBV20-1 to TRBJ1-2; tentative D call: TRBD1 (6 bases). V was shortened by 6 bases and J by 8 bases, with 19 bases between the two germline ends. The germline V gene has CDR1 DFQATT and CDR2 SNEGSKA (reference sequence). The CDR3 is made up of 13 amino acids. CDR3 in amino acids: CSARQAAYVGYTF. CDR3 nucleotides: TGCAGTGCGAGACAGGCGGCCTATGTAGGCTACACCTTC.

The rearrangement joins TRBV6-5 to TRBJ2-2; 8 nucleotides match TRBD2. The CDR3 loop spans 16 amino acids. Germline lookup yields CDR1 MNHEY and CDR2 SVGAGI. V shed 0 bases, J shed 5 bases, and the junction held 5 bases outside the gene matches. The CDR3 reads CASSYSVSGVTGELFF. The CDR3, as DNA: TGTGCCAGCAGTTACTCGGTTAGCGGGGTGACCGGGGAGCTGTTTTTT.

The V and J genes are TRBV7-8 and TRBJ2-7; the D gene could be TRBD1 or TRBD2 (5 bases each). Trimming took off 5 bases at V and 3 bases at J, with 14 bases between the two ends. This CDR3 contains 14 residues. Germline CDR1 SGHVS, CDR2 FQNEAQ. CDR3 loop: CASSLDGTVYEQYF. In DNA form, the CDR3 reads TGTGCCAGCAGCCTAGACGGGACCGTCTACGAGCAGTACTTC.

At least ten counts were recorded for this clonotype. The chain is built from TRBV7-2 and TRBJ2-1; the D is unclear. The germline CDR1 and CDR2 sequences are SGHTA and FQGNSA. Trimming cost V 7 bases and J 1 base, with 11 bases left between them. The CDR3 is 14 residues long. This CDR3 is CASTRTGSYNEQFF. The CDR3 DNA follows: TGTGCCAGCACCCGGACGGGTTCCTACAATGAGCAGTTCTTC.

The V gene is TRBV6-4, the J gene TRBJ2-3; possible D gene TRBD2, 5 bases. The V gene lost 4 bases and the J gene lost 2 bases, with 7 bases spanning the gap. The CDR3 contains 13 residues. Germline CDR1 and CDR2: MRHNA and SNTAGT. CDR3 loop: CASSAAVTDTQYF. In DNA form, the CDR3 reads TGTGCCAGCAGTGCAGCGGTCACAGATACGCAGTATTTT.

This clonotype was counted only a few times. The rearrangement uses TRBV4-3 and TRBJ2-3; no clear D gene. CDR3 length: 17 amino acids. V lost 4 bases to trimming and J lost 0 bases, with 17 bases between them. Per the germline V gene, CDR1 is LGHNA and CDR2 is YSLEER. The CDR3 protein is CASSPRTLFKSTDTQYF. CDR3 bases: TGCGCCAGCAGCCCGCGAACGCTATTCAAAAGCACAGATACGCAGTATTTT.

The chain has TRBV20-1 and TRBJ1-5; D may be TRBD1 (5 bases). CDR3 length: 18 residues. V was shortened by 0 bases and J by 0 bases, with 18 bases between the two germline ends. Germline CDR1 is DFQATT and CDR2 is SNEGSKA (reference sequence). The CDR3 protein is CSARDRSWGPNSNQPQHF. CDR3 DNA sequence: TGCAGTGCTAGAGATCGGTCTTGGGGCCCAAATAGCAATCAGCCCCAGCATTTT.

There are many counts of this clonotype. The chain links TRBV7-6 to TRBJ2-2; 10 nucleotides line up with TRBD2. The V gene's germline CDR1 is SGHVS and CDR2 FNYEAQ. With 5 bases clipped from V and 5 bases from J, the junction kept 11 bases outside the gene matches. This CDR3 is 17 amino acids long. In DNA, the CDR3 is TGTGCCAGCAGCCCTTCCCTAGCGGGGGTCTGGACCGGGGAGCTGTTTTTT. This gives the protein CASSPSLAGVWTGELFF.

This clonotype has more than one count but fewer than ten. One junction end disagrees with the germline gene, perhaps due to a read error. V usage is TRBV29-1 and J usage is TRBJ2-1; 7 bases match TRBD1. Per the germline V gene, CDR1 is SQVTM and CDR2 is ANQGSEA. This CDR3 comprises 14 residues. CDR3 nucleotide sequence: TGTAGCGTACACAGAAGGGACAGATACAATGAGCAGTTCTTC. Amino acid sequence: CSVHRRDRYNEQFF.